This T cell receptor beta chain comes out of a study of T cell changes during pregnancy in multiple sclerosis. Germline values: CDR1 ENHRY, CDR2 SYGVKD. The CDR3 extends over 16 amino acids. Trimming took 5 bases from V and 2 from J, leaving 18 bases between them. Libraries were prepared by immunoSEQ multiplex PCR; TCRdb keeps only in-frame clonotypes and omits some of them. The sample carries some 60,000 clones, 91% recorded once. This chain links TRBV10-3 with TRBJ2-5, with D perhaps TRBD2 (5 bases). This sequence originates from a female donor in good health, enrolled as a control in a pregnancy study. Material: peripheral blood, obtained after pregnancy. CDR3 protein: CAISPKTPGIQETQYF. For the CDR3, the DNA is TGTGCCATCAGTCCCAAAACACCGGGGATACAAGAGACCCAGTACTTC.